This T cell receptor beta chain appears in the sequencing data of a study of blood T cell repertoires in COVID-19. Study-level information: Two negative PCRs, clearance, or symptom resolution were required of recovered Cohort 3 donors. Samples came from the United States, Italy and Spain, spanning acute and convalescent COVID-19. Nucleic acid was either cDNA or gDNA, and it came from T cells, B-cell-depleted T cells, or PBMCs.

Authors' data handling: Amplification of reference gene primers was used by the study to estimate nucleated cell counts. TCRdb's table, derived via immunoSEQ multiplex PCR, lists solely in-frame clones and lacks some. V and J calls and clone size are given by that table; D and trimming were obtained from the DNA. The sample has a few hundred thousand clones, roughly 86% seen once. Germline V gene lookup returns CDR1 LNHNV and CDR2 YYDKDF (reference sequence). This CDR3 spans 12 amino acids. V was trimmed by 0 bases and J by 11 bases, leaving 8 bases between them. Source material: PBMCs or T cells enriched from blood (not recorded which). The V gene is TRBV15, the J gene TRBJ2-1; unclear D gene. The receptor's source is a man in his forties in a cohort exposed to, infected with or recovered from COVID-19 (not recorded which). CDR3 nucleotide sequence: TGTGCCACCAGCAGAGATTGGCAAAAGCAGTTCTTC. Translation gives CATSRDWQKQFF.